This T cell receptor (beta chain) was documented in a study of metastatic and nonmetastatic thyroid tumors. Looking at the study overall: Patients with malignant and benign thyroid disease provided blood and tumor or nodule tissue, whose repertoires were compared. Notes on the study in general: The reported finding was significantly higher TCR beta diversity in malignant thyroid tumors relative to benign nodules, in blood and tumor.

Every patient was untreated before thyroid surgery. In the original processing: The authors used CDR3 differences across clinicopathological groups to build a distant-metastasis classifier for papillary thyroid cancer. TCRdb re-called the PCR reads through MiXCR. These V and J calls rely on TCRdb rather than the paper's analysis. The data hold roughly 70,000 clones, with about 17% observed a single time. At least ten counts were recorded for this clone. The antigen remains unidentified. What was sequenced was blood. The clonotype was recovered from a female donor with papillary thyroid cancer or a benign thyroid nodule (not recorded which). Some clones in this sample may be carry-over from other donors' samples.

CDR3 nucleotide sequence: TGTGCCAGCAGCTTTAGGGGGGCGCGTTCGGAGACCCAGTACTTC. Translating gives CASSFRGARSETQYF. The chain employs TRBV5-6 and TRBJ2-5, with D perhaps matching TRBD1 or TRBD2 (6 bases each). CDR1 and CDR2 (germline): SGHDT, YYEEEE. The CDR3 is made up of 15 amino acids. V gave up 2 bases and J gave up 5 bases, with 16 bases separating them. The full variable domain, its missing parts supplied by reference TRBV5-6 and TRBJ2-5, is DAGVTQSPTHLIKTRGQQVTLRCSPKSGHDTVSWYQQALGQGPQFIFQYYEEEERQRGNFPDRFSGHQFPNYSSELNVNALLLGDSALYLCASSFRGARSETQYFGPGTRLLVL.